The 9 T cell receptor beta chains presented below share a single source sample, sequenced in a study of T cells in Graves' hyperthyroidism and ophthalmopathy. RNA transcripts provided the source from which TCR beta CDR3 regions were amplified. The HTBI primer set served for first-round RT-PCR of the TCR CDR3. TCRdb reprocessed the multiplex PCR reads with MiXCR, giving one entry per CDR3 protein. The sample lists around 190,000 distinct CDR3 sequences; around 17% were seen once. The specimen was blood. These receptors were collected from a woman between 50 and 59 years old with Graves' hyperthyroidism.

This clonotype was seen repeatedly, ten times or more. The chain is built from TRBV27 and TRBJ2-7, with 8 nucleotides matching TRBD2. CDR1 MNHEY and CDR2 SMNVEV come from the germline V gene (reference sequence). The junction had 7 bases not matched to a gene; V was cut back by 5 bases and J by 4 bases. This CDR3 is built from 14 residues. CDR3 bases: TGTGCCAGCAGTCCTCTAGCGGGTAAATACGAGCAGTACTTC. Its translation: CASSPLAGKYEQYF.

This clonotype occurred a few times. The CDR3 DNA follows: TGTGCCAGCAGCCAAGAGGTGATCGGGACTAGCGTCAGTCAGAGCTCCTACAATGAGCAGTTCTTC. Encoded protein: CASSQEVIGTSVSQSSYNEQFF. V and J are TRBV3-1 and TRBJ2-1; 10 bases align to TRBD2. Germline V lookup: CDR1 LGHDT, CDR2 YNNKEL (reference sequence). V shed 0 bases, J shed 0 bases, and the junction held 17 bases outside the gene matches. The CDR3 is made up of 22 amino acids.

This clonotype was detected many times. The rearrangement joins TRBV7-2 to TRBJ2-1; D unresolved. There are 11 residues in the CDR3. V was shortened by 5 bases and J by 9 bases, with 8 bases between the two germline ends. Germline values: CDR1 SGHTA, CDR2 FQGNSA. This chain's CDR3 is CASSSVAEQFF. DNA of the CDR3: TGTGCCAGCAGCAGTGTCGCTGAGCAGTTCTTC.

This clonotype has just a few counts. The V and J genes are TRBV3-1 and TRBJ2-1; tentative D call: TRBD2 (6 bases). This CDR3 is 16 amino acids long. Germline CDR1 is LGHDT and CDR2 is YNNKEL (reference sequence). The germline V and J ends were trimmed by 4 bases and 4 bases, with 17 bases remaining between them. CDR3 amino acids: CASSPYGGATYNEQFF. CDR3 DNA: TGTGCCAGCAGCCCTTACGGAGGGGCCACGTACAATGAGCAGTTCTTC.

This clonotype was seen ten or more times. The chain has TRBV3-1 and TRBJ2-3, with D hard to call. The ends were cut back, 5 bases at V and 7 bases at J, with 7 bases in the middle. CDR1 and CDR2 (germline): LGHDT, YNNKEL (reference sequence). This CDR3 has 11 amino acids. This CDR3 is CASSDSNTQYF. The CDR3 DNA reads as TGTGCCAGCAGCGATTCGAATACGCAGTATTTT.

This clonotype appeared many times. The chain recombines TRBV24-1 with TRBJ2-3; D call uncertain. The CDR3 covers 14 residues. V lost 2 bases and J lost 3, with 8 bases in between. Germline loops: CDR1 KGHDR, CDR2 SFDVKD. CDR3 coding DNA: TGTGCCACCAGTGATTCCGGGCTGACAGATACGCAGTATTTT. It specifies CATSDSGLTDTQYF.

This clonotype was observed a handful of times. The J gene is TRBJ1-1, the V gene TRBV6-5; weak D call: TRBD1 (6 bases). Trimming removed 4 bases from V and 1 base from J, with 13 bases in between. CDR3 length equals 15 residues. Per germline, CDR1 MNHEY and CDR2 SVGAGI. The CDR3 region is CASSSWTAENTEAFF. The CDR3 DNA reads TGTGCCAGCAGTTCATGGACAGCGGAGAACACTGAAGCTTTCTTT.

The table lists this clonotype with many counts. The chain has TRBV20-1 and TRBJ2-7; a possible D gene is TRBD1 (6 bases). This CDR3 is 14 amino acids long. The germline V gene encodes CDR1 DFQATT and CDR2 SNEGSKA (reference sequence). Trimming removed 6 bases from V and 2 bases from J, with 17 bases in between. CDR3 loop: CSAVDRTQTYEQYF. The CDR3 DNA reads as TGCAGTGCAGTCGACAGGACTCAAACCTACGAGCAGTACTTC.

The CDR3 sequence is CSVEPRGGSTQETQYF. The DNA of the CDR3 is TGCAGCGTTGAGCCCAGAGGGGGGAGCACCCAAGAGACCCAGTACTTC. This rearrangement joins TRBV29-1 to TRBJ2-5; D may be TRBD1 or TRBD2 (6 bases each). CDR1 and CDR2 from the germline V gene are SQVTM and ANQGSEA. V was pared by 3 bases and J by 1 base, with 18 bases between. This CDR3 contains 16 residues. The variable domain in full, with the rest retrieved from reference TRBV29-1 and TRBJ2-5, is SAVISQKPSRDICQRGTSLTIQCQVDSQVTMMFWYRQQPGQSLTLIATANQGSEATYESGFVIDKFPISRPNLTFSTLTVSNMSPEDSSIYLCSVEPRGGSTQETQYFGPGTRLLVL.